The 30 T cell receptor beta chains below were found in one sample sequenced in a study of OX40 agonist ivuxolimab in advanced cancers. Clones were read by immunoSEQ multiplex PCR, and TCRdb kept only the in-frame ones, dropping some. The table shows 40,000 to 50,000 clones, with about 88% occurring only once. The sequencing used CD4+ or CD8+ T cells sorted from blood, collected in a trial of the OX40 agonist ivuxolimab. The receptors stem from an adult with an advanced solid tumor such as melanoma, head and neck, liver or kidney cancer.

The chain has TRBV4-1 and TRBJ1-6, with 8 bases aligning to TRBD1. The CDR3 has 15 amino acids. Germline values: CDR1 MGHRA, CDR2 YSYEKL. Losses at the gene ends were 5 bases for V and 5 bases for J; bases not matched to a gene: 5. The CDR3 coding sequence is TGCGCCAGCAGCGACCGGACAGGGCATAATTCACCCCTCCACTTT. Its translation is CASSDRTGHNSPLHF.

This sequence joins TRBV30 and TRBJ2-7, with D possibly matching TRBD1 (6 bases). The CDR3 is 12 residues long. V was shortened by 6 bases and J by 3 bases, with 12 bases between the two germline ends. Germline V CDR1 and CDR2: GTSNPN, SVGIG (reference sequence). The chain's CDR3 is CACTGQYYEQYF. CDR3 in DNA: TGTGCCTGTACCGGACAGTACTACGAGCAGTACTTC.

V usage is TRBV7-2 and J usage is TRBJ2-1, with a weak D call TRBD2 (5 bases). The CDR3 runs 14 residues. Looked up from germline, CDR1 is SGHTA and CDR2 is FQGNSA. The ends were cut back, 2 bases at V and 2 bases at J, with 7 bases in the middle. The CDR3 loop reads CASSLRGAYNEQFF. CDR3 nucleotides: TGTGCCAGCAGCTTACGGGGTGCCTACAATGAGCAGTTCTTC.

V and J are TRBV5-1 and TRBJ2-5, with D possibly TRBD1 on 6 matching bases. With 5 bases removed from V and 5 bases from J, the gap between germline ends came to 16 bases. This CDR3 contains 14 residues. Germline V lookup: CDR1 SGHRS, CDR2 YFSETQ. The CDR3 DNA follows: TGCGCCAGCAGGAGGGGGATGGGCGCTGAGACCCAGTACTTC. Translation: CASRRGMGAETQYF.

This clone was picked up one time. J is TRBJ2-3 and V is TRBV13, with D perhaps matching TRBD1 (6 bases). V lost 5 bases and J 0 bases, leaving 15 bases between the germline ends. Germline loops: CDR1 PRHDT, CDR2 FYEKMQ (reference sequence). CDR3 size: 16 residues. As DNA, the CDR3 is TGTGCCAGCAGCCCTTGGACAGAGGCTAGCACAGATACGCAGTATTTT. Translation gives CASSPWTEASTDTQYF.

The chain is built from TRBV11-2 and TRBJ2-7; D might be TRBD1 (5 bases). Trimming shortened V by 3 bases and J by 0 bases, and 9 bases separated the two germline ends. Germline V lookup: CDR1 SGHAT, CDR2 FQNNGV. The CDR3 is made up of 14 amino acids. The CDR3 DNA follows: TGTGCCAGCAGCTTTGGGCAGGGCTCCTACGAGCAGTACTTC. It specifies CASSFGQGSYEQYF.

For the CDR3, the DNA is TGCGCCAGCAGCCTGGAACCGGGACAGGGGTTCTACGAGCAGTACTTC. Its translation is CASSLEPGQGFYEQYF. The chain carries TRBV5-1 and TRBJ2-7, with 10 bases fitting TRBD1. This CDR3 is built from 16 residues. The junction had 10 bases not matched to a gene; V was cut back by 4 bases and J by 3 bases. CDR1 SGHRS and CDR2 YFSETQ come from the germline V gene.

This chain uses TRBV7-9 with TRBJ1-2; unclear D gene. V was pared by 2 bases and J by 7 bases, with 14 bases between. CDR1 SEHNR and CDR2 FQNEAQ come from the germline V gene (reference sequence). The CDR3 totals 14 residues. CDR3 amino acids: CASSLRQDPGGYTF. CDR3 DNA: TGTGCCAGCAGCTTAAGGCAGGATCCGGGTGGCTACACCTTC.

In its sample, this clone was seen many times. V usage is TRBV28 and J usage is TRBJ1-1; D unresolved. CDR1 MDHEN and CDR2 SYDVKM come from the germline V gene. This CDR3 contains 11 residues. V shed 7 bases and J shed 3 bases, with 6 bases lying between them. CDR3 protein: CASTSDTEAFF. DNA of the CDR3: TGTGCCAGCACGAGCGACACTGAAGCTTTCTTT.

The chain links TRBV6-6 to TRBJ2-3; the D is unclear. V lost 1 base, J lost 5 bases, and 7 bases lay in between. Germline CDR1 is MNHNY and CDR2 is SVGAGI (reference sequence). This CDR3 has 13 residues. The CDR3, as DNA: TGTGCCAGCAGTTACTTTTCCATAGATACGCAGTATTTT. Translation: CASSYFSIDTQYF.

The J gene is TRBJ2-1, the V gene TRBV5-6, with TRBD1 as a possible D gene (6 bases). Germline CDR1 reads SGHDT; CDR2 reads YYEEEE. V was cut by 2 bases and J by 9 bases, with 15 bases left in between. The CDR3 consists of 14 residues. The CDR3 sequence is CASSFRGGVPEQFF. CDR3 DNA sequence: TGTGCCAGCAGCTTCAGGGGTGGTGTGCCTGAGCAGTTCTTC.

The V and J genes are TRBV19 and TRBJ2-2; 9 positions agree with TRBD1. CDR1 and CDR2 (germline): LNHDA, SQIVND (reference sequence). The CDR3 spans 14 residues. The V segment lost 11 bases and the J segment 0 bases; nucleotides outside the gene matches: 4. The CDR3 DNA reads TGTGCCGCTACAGGGGGCGCGAACACCGGGGAGCTGTTTTTT. Translated, it gives CAATGGANTGELFF. Based on the CDR3 plus reference TRBV19 and TRBJ2-2, the full variable domain is DGGITQSPKYLFRKEGQNVTLSCEQNLNHDAMYWYRQDPGQGLRLIYYSQIVNDFQKGDIAEGYSVSREKKESFPLTVTSAQKNPTAFYLCAATGGANTGELFFGEGSRLTVL.

This clone has a single count. DNA of the CDR3: TGTGCCAGCACTAGCGGGAGGGGCGGCACAGATACGCAGTATTTT. It translates to CASTSGRGGTDTQYF. V and J are TRBV7-6 and TRBJ2-3, with 12 positions matching TRBD2. J was trimmed by 1 base and V by 7 bases; bases with no gene match: 3. The V gene's germline CDR1 is SGHVS and CDR2 FNYEAQ. The CDR3 is 15 residues long.

The chain combines TRBV30 with TRBJ2-3; 7 nucleotides align to TRBD2. This CDR3 has 15 amino acids. Germline V gives CDR1 GTSNPN, CDR2 SVGIG (reference sequence). V lost 3 bases and J lost 5; bases outside the gene matches: 11. In DNA, the CDR3 is TGTGCCTGGAGGGTCTCAGCGGGATATGGAGATACGCAGTATTTT. Its protein product is CAWRVSAGYGDTQYF. The full variable domain, in which reference TRBV30 and TRBJ2-3 provide the parts outside the CDR3, is SQTIHQWPATLVQPVGSPLSLECTVEGTSNPNLYWYRQAAGRGLQLLFYSVGIGQISSEVPQNLSASRPQDRQFILSSKKLLLSDSGFYLCAWRVSAGYGDTQYFGPGTRLTVL.

On this clone: The junction departs from germline at one end; a sequencing error may be responsible. V gene TRBV4-1 combines with J gene TRBJ1-4; D is unclear. CDR1 MGHRA and CDR2 YSYEKL come from the germline V gene. The length of the CDR3 is 15 residues. In DNA form, the CDR3 reads TGCGCCAGCAGCCAGGGCTTGACTACTAAAGAAAAACTGTTTTTT. Its protein product is CASSQGLTTKEKLFF.

V gene TRBV28 combines with J gene TRBJ2-5; possible D gene TRBD1, 5 bases. Germline-derived CDR1 and CDR2 are MDHEN and SYDVKM. V lost 5 bases, J lost 3 bases, and 10 bases lay in between. The CDR3 has 13 amino acids. In DNA, the CDR3 is TGTGCCAGCAGTCCCGGACAAGAAGAGACCCAGTACTTC. It specifies CASSPGQEETQYF.

The count of this clone is one. The chain has TRBV5-5 and TRBJ1-5, with unresolved D. Germline V CDR1 and CDR2: SGHKS, YYEKEE (reference sequence). The CDR3 has 15 amino acids. The V end was cut by 5 bases, the J end by 0 bases, with 12 bases between. The CDR3 is CASRSTPYSNQPQHF. The DNA of the CDR3 is TGTGCCAGCAGATCGACACCGTATAGCAATCAGCCCCAGCATTTT.

The chain combines TRBV30 with TRBJ2-1; D unclear. Trimming stripped 6 bases from V and 2 bases from J, with 14 bases between. This CDR3 has 14 amino acids. From germline, CDR1 is GTSNPN and CDR2 SVGIG (reference sequence). The CDR3 coding sequence is TGTGCCTGTCCTAAGGCCCCTGCCTACAATGAGCAGTTCTTC. This gives the protein CACPKAPAYNEQFF.

This chain connects TRBV19 to TRBJ2-1, with 10 positions matching TRBD2. V gave up 9 bases and J gave up 7 bases; unmatched junction bases: 9. This CDR3 has 14 residues. Germline CDR1 is LNHDA and CDR2 is SQIVND (reference sequence). This chain's CDR3 is CASALAGTRNEQFF. CDR3 DNA sequence: TGTGCCAGCGCACTAGCGGGGACTCGGAATGAGCAGTTCTTC.

V usage is TRBV4-1 and J usage is TRBJ2-3; 9 nucleotides match TRBD2. The CDR3 is 15 residues long. In germline, CDR1 is MGHRA, CDR2 YSYEKL. V gave up 4 bases and J gave up 1 base; unmatched junction bases: 3. CDR3 amino acids: CASSLTSGGTDTQYF. The CDR3 nucleotides read TGCGCCAGCAGCCTGACTAGCGGAGGCACAGATACGCAGTATTTT.

About this clone itself: This sample also contains other DNA sequences that code for the same CDR3. The V and J genes are TRBV4-2 and TRBJ2-1; 8 nucleotides match TRBD1. V was clipped by 3 bases and J by 6 bases; unmatched bases: 4. The CDR3 covers 14 residues. CDR1 LGHNA and CDR2 YNFKEQ come from the germline V gene. The CDR3 bases are TGTGCCAGCAGCCAGCGGACAGGGAGCAATGAGCAGTTCTTC. Amino acids: CASSQRTGSNEQFF.

The rearrangement links TRBV27 to TRBJ1-4; no definite D call. V was trimmed by 1 base and J by 4 bases, leaving 19 bases between them. Germline values: CDR1 MNHEY, CDR2 SMNVEV (reference sequence). The CDR3 runs to 18 residues. CDR3 protein: CASSLYPPEQVFNEKLFF. CDR3 nucleotide sequence: TGTGCCAGCAGTTTATACCCCCCGGAGCAAGTTTTTAATGAAAAACTGTTTTTT.

The rearrangement joins TRBV11-2 to TRBJ1-5; D call uncertain. Per germline, CDR1 SGHAT and CDR2 FQNNGV. V was trimmed by 3 bases and J by 1 base, leaving 4 bases between them. The CDR3 runs to 13 residues. CDR3 sequence: CASSLTSNQPQHF. CDR3 bases: TGTGCCAGCAGCTTGACGAGCAATCAGCCCCAGCATTTT. Full variable domain (missing parts from reference TRBV11-2 and TRBJ1-5): EAGVAQSPRYKIIEKRQSVAFWCNPISGHATLYWYQQILGQGPKLLIQFQNNGVVDDSQLPKDRFSAERLKGVDSTLKIQPAKLEDSAVYLCASSLTSNQPQHFGDGTRLSIL.

The chain links TRBV27 to TRBJ2-1; perhaps TRBD2 as D (6 bases). The CDR3 covers 13 residues. V was shortened by 7 bases and J by 0 bases, with 7 bases between the two germline ends. Germline CDR1 is MNHEY and CDR2 is SMNVEV (reference sequence). The CDR3 sequence is CASTGSSYNEQFF. The CDR3 DNA reads TGTGCCAGCACCGGGAGCTCCTACAATGAGCAGTTCTTC.

This chain joins TRBV9 and TRBJ1-1, with 9 bases aligning to TRBD1. V lost 4 bases to trimming and J lost 4 bases; unmatched junction nucleotides: 5. This CDR3 has 14 residues. CDR1 is SGDLS, CDR2 YYNGEE, per germline. Here the CDR3 DNA reads TGTGCCAGCAGCTCGGGACAGGGTGGCACTGAAGCTTTCTTT. It specifies CASSSGQGGTEAFF.

This clone was seen a handful of times. This chain links TRBV4-1 with TRBJ2-1; perhaps TRBD1 as D (6 bases). The CDR3 totals 15 residues. From germline, CDR1 is MGHRA and CDR2 YSYEKL. V shed 4 bases and J shed 4 bases, with 14 bases lying between them. Here the CDR3 DNA reads TGCGCCAGCAGCCTCTCATCCGACAGGTACAATGAGCAGTTCTTC. Translating gives CASSLSSDRYNEQFF.

This rearrangement joins TRBV5-6 to TRBJ1-3; D not certain. The germline V gene encodes CDR1 SGHDT and CDR2 YYEEEE. The CDR3 consists of 14 residues. The V end was cut by 1 base, the J end by 4 bases, with 9 bases between. This CDR3 reads CASSLIGSGNTIYF. The CDR3 DNA reads TGTGCCAGCAGCTTGATCGGTTCGGGAAACACCATATATTTT.

This chain connects TRBV5-1 to TRBJ2-3; D is ambiguous. CDR1 is SGHRS, CDR2 YFSETQ, per germline. The CDR3 runs 14 residues. Trimming took 0 bases from V and 2 from J, leaving 7 bases between them. The CDR3 is CASSLALPTDTQYF. The CDR3 region has the DNA TGCGCCAGCAGCTTGGCCTTACCCACAGATACGCAGTATTTT.

The chain couples TRBV7-6 to TRBJ1-1; D may be TRBD1 (6 bases). In germline, CDR1 is SGHVS, CDR2 FNYEAQ. This CDR3 is 14 amino acids long. V dropped 5 bases and J dropped 0 bases, with 10 bases sitting between them. CDR3 protein: CASSPGAMNTEAFF. The CDR3 nucleotides are TGTGCCAGCAGCCCAGGGGCGATGAACACTGAAGCTTTCTTT.

This sequence joins TRBV10-3 and TRBJ2-7, with 9 bases lining up with TRBD2. Germline lookup yields CDR1 ENHRY and CDR2 SYGVKD. Trimming took 3 bases from V and 1 from J; bases not matched to a gene: 4. The length of the CDR3 is 15 residues. The CDR3 region is CAISDSSGKSYEQYF. CDR3 nucleotide sequence: TGTGCCATCAGTGACTCTAGCGGGAAATCCTACGAGCAGTACTTC.